Below are 28 T cell receptor beta chains sequenced from a single sample in a study of T cells in Graves' hyperthyroidism and ophthalmopathy. Authors of the study amplified TCR beta CDR3 regions from RNA transcripts. Initially, a first-round RT-PCR of the TCR CDR3 employed the HTBI primer set. TCRdb re-called the multiplex PCR reads with MiXCR, one entry per CDR3 protein. The data hold around 600,000 distinct CDR3 sequences, with around 13% observed a single time. Source material: blood. Source of these receptors: a woman aged 50 to 65 with Graves' ophthalmopathy.

The chain uses TRBV27 and TRBJ1-4; TRBD1 aligns across 8 bases. J gave up 8 bases and V 6 bases, and 8 bases lay outside the gene matches. Germline CDR1 reads MNHEY; CDR2 reads SMNVEV (reference sequence). CDR3 length: 14 amino acids. CDR3 sequence reads: CASRMTGAREKLFF. The CDR3 DNA reads as TGTGCCAGCAGAATGACAGGGGCGAGGGAAAAACTGTTTTTT.

This clonotype appeared a single time. The J gene is TRBJ2-7, the V gene TRBV28; 9 nucleotides line up with TRBD1. CDR1 and CDR2 from the germline V gene are MDHEN and SYDVKM. Trimming removed 5 bases from V and 3 bases from J; junction bases left unmatched: 11. This CDR3 has 16 residues. CDR3 nucleotide sequence: TGTGCCAGCAGTCCACAGGGGGCGCCAAAAAACTACGAGCAGTACTTC. Its translation is CASSPQGAPKNYEQYF.

There are many counts of this clonotype. The CDR3 reads CASSLGQGASSPLHF. The CDR3 nucleotides read TGTGCCAGCAGTTTGGGACAGGGGGCGAGCTCACCCCTCCACTTT. This chain uses TRBV28 with TRBJ1-6, with TRBD1 matching over 12 bases. CDR1 and CDR2 (germline): MDHEN, SYDVKM. V was pared by 3 bases and J by 10 bases, with 4 bases of the junction left unmatched. The CDR3 has 15 amino acids.

This clonotype was seen ten or more times. The chain employs TRBV3-2 and TRBJ2-5. TRBV3-2 is listed as a pseudogene. This CDR3 is 15 amino acids long. In DNA, the CDR3 is TGTGCCAGCAGCCAAGATGAGAGGCGTGAAGAGACCCAGTACTTC. It codes for CASSQDERREETQYF.

This clonotype occurred many times. The rearrangement joins TRBV24-1 to TRBJ2-3; TRBD1 or TRBD2 may be the D gene (5 bases each). The CDR3 sequence is 16 residues long. Trimming pared 3 bases from V and 0 bases from J, leaving 12 bases between. Germline CDR1 is KGHDR and CDR2 is SFDVKD. CDR3 amino acids: CATSDPGTTSTDTQYF. For the CDR3, the DNA is TGTGCCACCAGTGATCCCGGGACGACTAGCACAGATACGCAGTATTTT.

At least ten counts were recorded for this clonotype. The chain carries TRBV12-3 or TRBV12-4 and TRBJ2-2; maybe TRBD2 (6 bases). V was trimmed by 6 bases and J by 6 bases, leaving 14 bases between them. The CDR3 consists of 14 residues. CDR3 sequence (DNA): TGTGCCAGCAGCACTAGGAGGGAGGCCGGGGAGCTGTTTTTT. As protein: CASSTRREAGELFF.

This clonotype was recorded a few times. The chain couples TRBV20-1 to TRBJ1-1; possible D gene TRBD1, 6 bases. Trimming took 1 base from V and 5 from J, leaving 8 bases between them. Germline CDR1 and CDR2: DFQATT and SNEGSKA (reference sequence). The CDR3 has 12 amino acids. CDR3 region: CSARAGVTEAFF. The DNA for the CDR3 is TGCAGTGCTAGAGCAGGGGTAACTGAAGCTTTCTTT.

This clonotype was found many times. The chain is built from TRBV27 and TRBJ2-1; D is undetermined. Per germline, CDR1 MNHEY and CDR2 SMNVEV (reference sequence). Between the trimmed V and J ends, which lost 6 bases and 7 bases, there was a span of 16 bases. CDR3 size: 14 residues. The CDR3 coding sequence is TGTGCCAGCAGCCCAACTCAAGGGAAGAATGAGCAGTTCTTC. Translated, it gives CASSPTQGKNEQFF.

This clonotype has ten or more counts. The J gene is TRBJ2-1, the V gene TRBV11-2; D gene uncertain. The CDR3 sequence is 14 residues long. V lost 0 bases, J lost 8 bases, and 11 bases lay in between. CDR1 and CDR2 (germline): SGHAT, FQNNGV. The CDR3 loop is CASSLDVVGYEQFF. CDR3 nucleotides: TGTGCCAGCAGCTTAGACGTGGTTGGTTATGAGCAGTTCTTC.

This clonotype has ten or more counts. The V and J genes are TRBV28 and TRBJ2-7; 9 nucleotides line up with TRBD1. CDR1 MDHEN and CDR2 SYDVKM come from the germline V gene. The CDR3 is 13 amino acids. V shed 6 bases and J 2 bases; nucleotides not matched to a gene: 2. CDR3 sequence reads: CASRDRGTYEQYF. The CDR3, as DNA: TGTGCCAGCAGGGACAGGGGTACCTACGAGCAGTACTTC. The full variable domain, in which reference TRBV28 and TRBJ2-7 provide the parts outside the CDR3, is DVKVTQSSRYLVKRTGEKVFLECVQDMDHENMFWYRQDPGLGLRLIYFSYDVKMKEKGDIPEGYSVSREKKERFSLILESASTNQTSMYLCASRDRGTYEQYFGPGTRLTVT.

This clonotype appeared a few times. The J gene is TRBJ2-3, the V gene TRBV7-8; 8 bases are a match to TRBD2. CDR3 size: 18 residues. The V gene's germline CDR1 is SGHVS and CDR2 FQNEAQ. The V and J ends lost 1 base and 2 bases, in that order; junction bases with no gene match: 11. The CDR3 sequence is CASSLGLGTRFFTDTQYF. DNA of the CDR3: TGTGCCAGCAGCTTAGGGTTGGGGACTAGGTTTTTCACAGATACGCAGTATTTT.

This clonotype was recorded at least ten times. The V gene is TRBV7-2, the J gene TRBJ2-1; TRBD1 matches 11 bases. The V segment lost 4 bases and the J segment 4 bases; nucleotides outside the gene matches: 3. The CDR3 consists of 15 residues. Germline V gene sequence: CDR1 SGHTA, CDR2 FQGNSA. The CDR3 bases are TGTGCCAGCAGCTCGGGACAGGGGGTATACAATGAGCAGTTCTTC. Protein sequence: CASSSGQGVYNEQFF.

Ten or more counts support this clonotype. The V call is TRBV10-2, the J call TRBJ2-3; 12 positions match TRBD2. J was trimmed by 3 bases and V by 6 bases; bases with no gene match: 4. CDR3 size: 15 residues. The germline V gene has CDR1 WSHSY and CDR2 SAAADI. CDR3 bases: TGCGCCAGCAGGGAGACTAGCGGGAGTACAGATACGCAGTATTTT. Protein: CASRETSGSTDTQYF.

This clonotype has a count of ten or more. J is TRBJ2-1 and V is TRBV27, with 14 bases matching TRBD2. In germline, CDR1 is MNHEY, CDR2 SMNVEV (reference sequence). The CDR3 length is 18 residues. Unmatched junction bases numbered 6, after V lost 5 bases and J lost 0 bases. The CDR3 DNA is TGTGCCAGCAGTCTCGGACTAGCGGGAGGCCTCTCCTACAATGAGCAGTTCTTC. As protein: CASSLGLAGGLSYNEQFF.

This clonotype occurred many times. This chain uses TRBV12-3 or TRBV12-4 with TRBJ1-1; no clear D. This CDR3 contains 15 residues. Trimming pared 2 bases from V and 1 base from J, leaving 11 bases between. CDR3 DNA: TGTGCCAGCAGTTTAAGAGTACAATCGAACACTGAAGCTTTCTTT. Protein: CASSLRVQSNTEAFF.

The rearrangement links TRBV5-1 to TRBJ1-2; D uncertain. Trimming left V 1 base short and J 6 bases short, with 16 bases between. The germline gives CDR1 SGHRS, CDR2 YFSETQ. The CDR3 length is 15 residues. CDR3: CASSLRRAGPDGYTF. The CDR3 nucleotides are TGCGCCAGCAGCTTGCGGCGGGCGGGTCCCGATGGCTACACCTTC.

This clonotype was counted between two and nine times. The chain carries TRBV6-2 or TRBV6-3 and TRBJ1-2; no clear D gene. The CDR3 is 12 residues long. The germline gives CDR1 MNHEY, CDR2 SVGEGT. Trimming removed 7 bases from V and 4 bases from J, with 10 bases in between. This CDR3 reads CASTRASYGYTF. CDR3 in DNA: TGTGCCAGCACCCGGGCATCCTATGGCTACACCTTC.

The chain combines TRBV20-1 with TRBJ2-7; D gene uncertain. The tail of the sequence fits TRBJ2-1 better, so the J call may be wrong. CDR1 DFQATT and CDR2 SNEGSKA come from the germline V gene (reference sequence). CDR3 length equals 12 residues. The CDR3 loop is CSARGQTYEQFF. CDR3 DNA: TGCAGTGCTAGGGGTCAGACCTACGAGCAGTTCTTC.

This clonotype was counted ten times or more. The CDR3 loop is CASSLRTGGTEAFF. Written as DNA, the CDR3 is TGTGCCAGCAGCTTACGGACAGGGGGCACTGAAGCTTTCTTT. This rearrangement joins TRBV7-8 to TRBJ1-1; 10 bases are a match to TRBD1. The germline V gene has CDR1 SGHVS and CDR2 FQNEAQ. V shed 2 bases and J 4 bases; nucleotides not matched to a gene: 1. CDR3 length: 14 amino acids.

In this sample, this clonotype turned up many times. The rearrangement joins TRBV30 to TRBJ2-1; 10 bases line up with TRBD1. There are 15 residues in the CDR3. V lost 3 bases and J lost 4; bases outside the gene matches: 6. Germline V gene lookup returns CDR1 GTSNPN and CDR2 SVGIG (reference sequence). The CDR3 is CAWSARTGGYNEQFF. In nucleotides, the CDR3 is TGTGCCTGGAGCGCAAGGACAGGGGGATACAATGAGCAGTTCTTC.

This clonotype was picked up many times. The chain employs TRBV27 and TRBJ2-3, with TRBD2 matching 11 bases. There are 15 residues in the CDR3. The trim removed 7 bases at V and 6 bases at J, leaving 9 bases unmatched. From germline, CDR1 is MNHEY and CDR2 SMNVEV (reference sequence). CDR3 nucleotide sequence: TGTGCCAGCAATTCGGTTAGCGGGAGGGCCGATACGCAGTATTTT. Amino acid sequence: CASNSVSGRADTQYF.

For this clonotype: A much larger clone differs by one base, so this may be a read error. This sequence joins TRBV28 and TRBJ2-5, with a tentative D call TRBD2 (6 bases). The CDR3 is 13 amino acids. Trimming removed 11 bases at V and 4 bases at J, with 17 bases between. Germline CDR1 and CDR2: MDHEN and SYDVKM. The CDR3 loop reads CAGSLGLRETQYF. In nucleotides, the CDR3 is TGTGCCGGCTCCCTCGGACTAAGAGAGACCCAGTACTTC. The whole variable domain, remainder taken from reference TRBV28 and TRBJ2-5, is DVKVTQSSRYLVKRTGEKVFLECVQDMDHENMFWYRQDPGLGLRLIYFSYDVKMKEKGDIPEGYSVSREKKERFSLILESASTNQTSMYLCAGSLGLRETQYFGPGTRLLVL.

Details on this clonotype: Possible read error: a much larger clone is one base away. The V and J genes are TRBV28 and TRBJ2-6; 8 nucleotides line up with TRBD1. V trimming: 6 bases; J trimming: 2 bases; junction bases outside the gene matches: 9. The germline V gene has CDR1 MDHEN and CDR2 SYDVKM. This CDR3 has 17 amino acids. As DNA, the CDR3 is TGTGCCAGCAGCAACGGACAGGGCGAGCCTGGGGCCAACGTCCTGACTTTC. Translated: CASSNGQGEPGANVLTF.

This clonotype was seen many times. CDR3: CASSLGAGRRETQYF. The DNA of the CDR3 is TGTGCCAGCAGCTTAGGTGCGGGGAGACGGGAGACCCAGTACTTC. The chain links TRBV7-8 to TRBJ2-5; possibly TRBD2 for D (6 bases). The CDR3 contains 15 residues. Trimming left V 1 base short and J 5 bases short, with 14 bases between. Germline assignment: CDR1 SGHVS and CDR2 FQNEAQ.

In its sample, this clonotype was seen many times. The gene calls are TRBV18 and TRBJ1-4; TRBD1 agrees at 7 bases. V shed 0 bases and J 5 bases; nucleotides not matched to a gene: 3. The CDR3 loop spans 15 amino acids. Germline V gene data show CDR1 as KGHSH and CDR2 as LQKENI. This chain's CDR3 is CASSPPGQRNEKLFF. CDR3 sequence (DNA): TGTGCCAGCTCACCACCGGGACAGAGGAATGAAAAACTGTTTTTT.

This clonotype turned up a few times. The chain employs TRBV20-1 and TRBJ1-2, with 11 bases fitting TRBD1. V gave up 3 bases and J gave up 3 bases; unmatched junction bases: 9. Germline V gene lookup returns CDR1 DFQATT and CDR2 SNEGSKA (reference sequence). This CDR3 spans 16 amino acids. The CDR3: CSARRSGQGADYGYTF. The CDR3, as DNA: TGCAGTGCTAGGCGTAGTGGACAGGGGGCAGACTATGGCTACACCTTC.

The chain joins TRBV7-2 to TRBJ2-1, with 9 bases identical to TRBD1. CDR3 size: 15 residues. Trimming at V came to 3 bases and at J to 7 bases, leaving 7 bases not matched to a gene. Germline V lookup: CDR1 SGHTA, CDR2 FQGNSA. The CDR3 DNA sequence: TGTGCCAGCAGCTTTATACAGGGGGCGGGTAATGAGCAGTTCTTC. As protein: CASSFIQGAGNEQFF.

This clonotype was counted a few times. CDR3 sequence reads: CASSYGGTGGYTF. The DNA for the CDR3 is TGTGCCAGCAGTTACGGGGGGACGGGCGGCTACACCTTC. This sequence joins TRBV27 and TRBJ1-2; D may be TRBD1 (5 bases). Between the trimmed V and J ends, which lost 4 bases and 8 bases, there was a span of 14 bases. The V gene's germline CDR1 is MNHEY and CDR2 SMNVEV (reference sequence). CDR3 length: 13 amino acids.